The sequence of this T cell receptor beta chain was determined in a study of blood T cell repertoires in COVID-19. Study-level information: Samples of COVID-19 (acute and convalescent) were obtained from the United States, Italy and Spain. Nucleic acid was either cDNA or gDNA, and it came from T cells, B-cell-depleted T cells, or PBMCs.

Authors' data handling: Amplification from reference gene primers served as the basis for estimated nucleated cell counts. Generated by immunoSEQ multiplex PCR, the TCRdb table keeps only in-frame clones and is missing some. The V and J calls and clone size come from that table; D and trimming were worked out from the DNA. This sample yields 150,000 to 180,000 clones, of which roughly 71% are seen a single time; 3.7% belongs to the top ten. The CDR3 runs to 15 residues. In germline, CDR1 is SGHTA, CDR2 FQGNSA. The V end was cut by 1 base, the J end by 1 base, with 11 bases between. The sequencing sample was made of peripheral blood. The TCR sequence derives from a woman older than 75 with acute or convalescent COVID-19. V is TRBV7-2 and J is TRBJ2-7; D is possibly TRBD2 (6 bases). Here the CDR3 DNA reads TGTGCCAGCAGCTTAGATCCGGGGGTTTCCTACGAGCAGTACTTC. This translates into CASSLDPGVSYEQYF.